Listed below are T cell receptor beta chains from one sample, sequenced in a study of blood T cell repertoires in COVID-19. Method: immunoSEQ multiplex PCR; TCRdb's copy keeps in-frame clones and lacks some. The sample holds about 140,000 clones, roughly four fifths seen once. What was sequenced was peripheral blood. These receptors came from a human donor in a cohort sampled during active COVID-19. Each CDR3 is given with its conserved first and last residue. A D gene is named only where the DNA matches it firmly. Clone size, where shown, is once, few, many, or a class for clones that have expanded.

clone_size	v_call	d_call	j_call	cdr3_aa	cdr3_nt
.	TRBV5-1	TRBD2	TRBJ2-5	CASSLLAGQETQYF	TGCGCCAGCAGCTTACTAGCGGGTCAAGAGACCCAGTACTTC
.	TRBV6-5	TRBD1	TRBJ2-3	CASRSGTGGSDTQYF	TGTGCCAGCAGGTCCGGGACAGGGGGATCAGATACGCAGTATTTT
.	TRBV29-1	.	TRBJ2-3	CSVGMSGTDTQYF	TGCAGCGTTGGAATGAGTGGCACAGATACGCAGTATTTT
.	TRBV11-2	TRBD1	TRBJ1-1	CASSHGQGALFAFF	TGTGCCAGCAGCCACGGACAGGGGGCCTTGTTCGCTTTCTTT
once	TRBV9	TRBD1	TRBJ2-6	CASSATGQGAHSGANVLTF	TGTGCCAGCAGCGCCACTGGACAGGGAGCTCATTCTGGGGCCAACGTCCTGACTTTC
.	TRBV5-1	TRBD1	TRBJ1-2	CASSLGQGVGYGYTF	TGCGCCAGCAGCTTAGGACAGGGGGTAGGATATGGCTACACCTTC
.	TRBV27	TRBD1	TRBJ2-7	CASRRQGTYEQYF	TGTGCCAGCAGACGACAGGGGACCTACGAGCAGTACTTC
.	TRBV19	TRBD1	TRBJ1-5	CASKTGTGQQPQHF	TGTGCCAGTAAAACCGGGACAGGGCAACAGCCCCAGCATTTT
.	TRBV5-1	TRBD2	TRBJ2-5	CASSPGVAGYQETQYF	TGCGCCAGCAGCCCCGGGGTAGCGGGGTACCAAGAGACCCAGTACTTC
.	TRBV2	.	TRBJ2-3	CASSLRGSTDTQYF	TGTGCCAGCAGCCTCCGGGGGAGCACAGATACGCAGTATTTT
.	TRBV28	TRBD1	TRBJ2-1	CASKEGTGYREQFF	TGTGCCAGCAAAGAAGGGACAGGGTACCGTGAGCAGTTCTTC
.	TRBV6-5	TRBD1	TRBJ1-2	CASSSPGQGDDGYTF	TGTGCCAGCAGTTCCCCGGGACAGGGGGATGATGGCTACACCTTC
.	TRBV29-1	.	TRBJ2-3	CSDSQGFDTDTQYF	TGCAGCGACTCCCAGGGGTTCGACACAGATACGCAGTATTTT
.	TRBV19	.	TRBJ1-2	CASRGDYGYTF	TGTGCCAGTAGAGGGGACTATGGCTACACCTTC
.	TRBV5-8	TRBD2	TRBJ2-3	CASSFGSGHTQYF	TGTGCCAGCAGCTTCGGTAGCGGGCATACGCAGTATTTT
.	TRBV28	.	TRBJ1-1	CASSLFSGLAGVMNTEAFF	TGTGCCAGCAGTTTATTTTCGGGTCTGGCAGGGGTCATGAACACTGAAGCTTTCTTT
.	TRBV15	TRBD1	TRBJ2-5	CATSRDAGGRETQYF	TGTGCCACCAGCAGAGATGCAGGGGGCAGGGAGACCCAGTACTTC
few	TRBV18	TRBD1	TRBJ2-7	CASSSGQGYEQYF	TGTGCCAGCTCATCCGGACAGGGCTACGAGCAGTACTTC
.	TRBV19	.	TRBJ1-4	CASSIKGVATNEKLFF	TGTGCCAGTAGTATAAAAGGGGTTGCAACTAATGAAAAACTGTTTTTT
.	TRBV7-2	TRBD2	TRBJ2-5	CASSSGGARKETQYF	TGTGCCAGCAGCTCGGGGGGGGCTAGAAAAGAGACCCAGTACTTC
.	TRBV6-6	TRBD2	TRBJ2-5	CASTASGGAETQYF	TGTGCCAGCACCGCTAGCGGGGGGGCGGAGACCCAGTACTTC
.	TRBV29-1	.	TRBJ1-2	CSVEASTAYYGYTF	TGCAGCGTTGAAGCCTCCACAGCCTACTATGGCTACACCTTC
.	TRBV18	.	TRBJ2-7	CASSPGATYEQYF	TGTGCCAGCTCACCGGGGGCGACCTACGAGCAGTACTTC
.	TRBV10-3	.	TRBJ1-2	CAISESNRENGYTF	TGTGCCATCAGTGAGTCGAACAGGGAAAATGGCTACACCTTC
.	TRBV29-1	.	TRBJ1-1	CSVRRGPMNTEAFF	TGCAGCGTTAGAAGGGGCCCGATGAACACTGAAGCTTTCTTT
.	TRBV19	.	TRBJ1-6	CASSIDEGGRADSPLHF	TGTGCCAGTAGTATAGATGAAGGTGGCAGGGCCGATTCACCCCTCCACTTT
.	TRBV25-1	.	TRBJ2-5	CASSDSPWYGETQYF	TGTGCCAGCAGTGATTCTCCCTGGTACGGAGAGACCCAGTACTTC
.	TRBV4-1	TRBD1	TRBJ2-1	CASSRSQVGRGTLDEQFF	TGCGCCAGCAGCCGCTCTCAGGTAGGCAGGGGGACGTTGGATGAGCAGTTCTTC
.	TRBV19	TRBD1	TRBJ2-5	CASSMGQEETQYF	TGTGCCAGTAGTATGGGACAGGAAGAGACCCAGTACTTC
.	TRBV7-9	.	TRBJ2-5	CASSLWGDQETQYF	TGTGCCAGCAGCTTATGGGGGGACCAAGAGACCCAGTACTTC
.	TRBV24-1	TRBD1	TRBJ1-4	CATSETGKNEKLFF	TGTGCCACCAGTGAGACAGGGAAAAATGAAAAACTGTTTTTT
few	TRBV3-1/TRBV3-2	TRBD1	TRBJ2-5	CASSRDRGGRETQYF	TGTGCCAGCAGCCGGGACAGGGGTGGCCGAGAGACCCAGTACTTC
few	TRBV7-9	.	TRBJ1-6	CASSLPDSPLHF	TGTGCCAGCAGCTTACCTGATTCACCCCTCCACTTT
.	TRBV2	.	TRBJ1-2	CASSERPGEVWGYTF	TGTGCCAGCAGTGAACGCCCCGGGGAAGTGTGGGGCTACACCTTC
.	TRBV2	.	TRBJ2-2	CASSDGQFNTGELFF	TGTGCCAGCAGTGATGGACAGTTTAACACCGGGGAGCTGTTTTTT
.	TRBV6-6	TRBD1	TRBJ2-7	CASSRDRGQYF	TGTGCCAGCAGCCGGGACAGGGGGCAGTACTTC